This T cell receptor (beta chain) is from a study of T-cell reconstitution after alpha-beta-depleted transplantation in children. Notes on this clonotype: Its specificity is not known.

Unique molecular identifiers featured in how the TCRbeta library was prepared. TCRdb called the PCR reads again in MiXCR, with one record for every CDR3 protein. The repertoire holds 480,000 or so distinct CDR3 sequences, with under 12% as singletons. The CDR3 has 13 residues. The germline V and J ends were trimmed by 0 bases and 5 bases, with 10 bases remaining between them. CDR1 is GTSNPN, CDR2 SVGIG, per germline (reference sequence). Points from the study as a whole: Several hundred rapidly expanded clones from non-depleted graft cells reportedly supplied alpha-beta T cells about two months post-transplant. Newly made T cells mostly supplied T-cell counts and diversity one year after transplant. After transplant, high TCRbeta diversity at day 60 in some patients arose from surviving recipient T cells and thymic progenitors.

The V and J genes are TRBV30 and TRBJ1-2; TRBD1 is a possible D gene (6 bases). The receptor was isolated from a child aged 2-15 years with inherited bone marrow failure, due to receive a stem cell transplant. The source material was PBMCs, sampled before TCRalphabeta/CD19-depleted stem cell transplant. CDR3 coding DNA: TGTGCCTGGAGTGTAGGGGGGCGGTATGGCTACACCTTC. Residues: CAWSVGGRYGYTF.